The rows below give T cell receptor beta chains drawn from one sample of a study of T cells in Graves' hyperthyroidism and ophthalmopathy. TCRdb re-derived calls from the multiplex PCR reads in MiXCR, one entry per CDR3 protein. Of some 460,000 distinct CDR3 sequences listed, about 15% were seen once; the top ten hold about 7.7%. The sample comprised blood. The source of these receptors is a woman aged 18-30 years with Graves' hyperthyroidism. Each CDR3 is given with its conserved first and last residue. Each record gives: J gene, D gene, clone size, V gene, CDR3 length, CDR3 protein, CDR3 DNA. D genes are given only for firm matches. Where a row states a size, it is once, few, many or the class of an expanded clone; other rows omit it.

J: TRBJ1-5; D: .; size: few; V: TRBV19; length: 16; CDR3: CASSWAAGSRNQPQHF; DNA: TGTGCCAGTAGTTGGGCAGCCGGGTCTCGCAATCAGCCCCAGCATTTT
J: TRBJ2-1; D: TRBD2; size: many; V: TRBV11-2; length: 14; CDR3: CASSLTSGIDEQFF; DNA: TGTGCCAGCAGCTTGACTAGCGGGATCGATGAGCAGTTCTTC
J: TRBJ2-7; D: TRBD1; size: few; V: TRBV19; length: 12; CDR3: CASSDRANEQYF; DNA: TGTGCCAGTAGTGACAGGGCAAACGAGCAGTACTTC
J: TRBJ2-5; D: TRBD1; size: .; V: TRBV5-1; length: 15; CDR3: CASSLEQGAQETQYF; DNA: TGCGCCAGCAGCCTCGAACAGGGGGCCCAAGAAACCCAGTACTTC
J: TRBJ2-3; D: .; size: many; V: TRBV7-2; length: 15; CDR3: CASSPKRTVTDTQYF; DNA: TGTGCCAGCAGCCCCAAAAGGACAGTCACAGATACGCAGTATTTT
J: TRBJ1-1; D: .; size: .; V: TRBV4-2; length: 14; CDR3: CASSQHRDNTEAFF; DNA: TGTGCCAGCAGCCAACACCGGGATAACACTGAAGCTTTCTTT
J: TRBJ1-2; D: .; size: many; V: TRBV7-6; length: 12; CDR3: CASSPDLYGYTF; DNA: TGTGCCAGCAGCCCGGACTTGTATGGCTACACCTTC
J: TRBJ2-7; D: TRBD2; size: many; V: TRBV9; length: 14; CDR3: CASSVSGGSYEQYF; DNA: TGTGCCAGCAGCGTAAGCGGGGGCTCCTACGAGCAGTACTTC
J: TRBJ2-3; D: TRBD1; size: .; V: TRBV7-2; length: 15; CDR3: CASRGQGTSTDTQYF; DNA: TGTGCCAGCCGGGGACAGGGGACTAGCACAGATACGCAGTATTTT
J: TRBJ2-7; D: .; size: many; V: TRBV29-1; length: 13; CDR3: CSVVGGSSYEQYF; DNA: TGCAGCGTTGTGGGGGGCTCTTCCTACGAGCAGTACTTC
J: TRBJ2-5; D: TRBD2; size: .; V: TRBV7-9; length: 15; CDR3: CASSPSWAGVETQYF; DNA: TGTGCCAGCAGCCCCTCATGGGCGGGAGTGGAGACCCAGTACTTC
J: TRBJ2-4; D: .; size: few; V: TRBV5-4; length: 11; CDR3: CTSSLGNIQYF; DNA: TGTACCAGCAGCTTGGGGAACATTCAGTACTTC
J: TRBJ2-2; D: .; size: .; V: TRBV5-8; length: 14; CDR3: CASSLAPGTGELFF; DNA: TGTGCCAGCAGCTTGGCCCCGGGGACCGGGGAGCTGTTTTTT
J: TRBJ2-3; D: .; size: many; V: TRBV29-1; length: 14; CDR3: CSVEIPTSQDTQYF; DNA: TGCAGCGTTGAAATTCCTACTTCCCAAGATACGCAGTATTTT
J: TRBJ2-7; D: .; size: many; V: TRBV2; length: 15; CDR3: CASSEGGMPPYEQYF; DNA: TGTGCCAGCAGTGAAGGCGGGATGCCTCCCTACGAGCAGTACTTC
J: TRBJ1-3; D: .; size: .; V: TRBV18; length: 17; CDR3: CASSPRDGSLSGNTIYF; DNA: TGTGCCAGCTCACCCCGGGACGGGAGCCTCTCTGGAAACACCATATATTTT
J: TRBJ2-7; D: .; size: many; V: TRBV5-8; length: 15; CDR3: CASSASSGAVYEQYF; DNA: TGTGCCAGCAGCGCCAGTTCGGGGGCTGTCTACGAGCAGTACTTC
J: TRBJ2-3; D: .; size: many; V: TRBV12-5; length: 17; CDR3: CASGLAYRGGGTDTQYF; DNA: TGTGCTAGTGGTTTGGCCTACAGGGGAGGTGGCACAGATACGCAGTATTTT
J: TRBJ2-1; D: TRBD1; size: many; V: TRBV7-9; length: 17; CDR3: CASSYTGTDVNRNEQFF; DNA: TGTGCCAGCAGCTACACCGGGACAGACGTAAACCGGAATGAGCAGTTCTTC
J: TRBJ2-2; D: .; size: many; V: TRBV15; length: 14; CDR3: CATSEGREYGELFF; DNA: TGTGCCACCAGCGAGGGCAGGGAATACGGGGAGCTGTTTTTT
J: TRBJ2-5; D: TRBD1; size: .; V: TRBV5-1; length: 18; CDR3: CASSYHILTGWNKETQYF; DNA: TGTGCCAGCAGCTATCACATCTTGACAGGGTGGAACAAAGAGACCCAGTACTTC
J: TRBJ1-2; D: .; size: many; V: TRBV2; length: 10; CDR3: CASSKVGYTF; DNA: TGTGCCAGCAGCAAAGTAGGCTACACCTTC
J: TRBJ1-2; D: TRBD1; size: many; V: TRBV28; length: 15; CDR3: CASSPFGTGGDGYTF; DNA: TGTGCCAGCAGTCCGTTCGGGACAGGGGGCGATGGCTACACCTTC
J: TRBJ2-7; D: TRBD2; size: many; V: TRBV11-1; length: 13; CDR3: CASSPPGGAEQYF; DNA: TGTGCCAGCAGCCCACCGGGAGGAGCCGAGCAGTACTTC
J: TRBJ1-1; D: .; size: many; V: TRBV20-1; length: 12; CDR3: CSASNMNTEAFF; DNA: TGCAGTGCTAGTAACATGAACACTGAAGCTTTCTTT
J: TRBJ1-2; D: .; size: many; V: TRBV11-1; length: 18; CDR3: CASSGRRPDNPSSGGYTF; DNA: TGTGCCAGCAGCGGACGCAGACCAGACAACCCAAGCTCAGGTGGCTACACCTTC
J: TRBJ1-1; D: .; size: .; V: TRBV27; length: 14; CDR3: CASSLSVTYTEAFF; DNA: TGTGCCAGCAGTTTATCCGTAACCTACACTGAAGCTTTCTTT
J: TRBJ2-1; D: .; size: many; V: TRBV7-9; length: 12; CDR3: CASTINGDEQFF; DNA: TGTGCCAGCACCATCAATGGAGATGAGCAGTTCTTC
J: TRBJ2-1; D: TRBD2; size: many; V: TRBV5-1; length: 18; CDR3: CASSSTRGLAGGVNEQFF; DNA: TGCGCCAGCAGCTCCACCCGTGGACTAGCGGGAGGGGTCAATGAGCAGTTCTTC
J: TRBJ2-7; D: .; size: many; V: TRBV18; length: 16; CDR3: CASSPHDSGGVHEQYF; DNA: TGTGCCAGCTCACCACACGACAGTGGCGGGGTCCACGAGCAGTACTTC
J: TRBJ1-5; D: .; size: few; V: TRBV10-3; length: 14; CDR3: CAISDGQTNQPQHF; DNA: TGTGCCATCAGTGATGGCCAGACTAATCAGCCCCAGCATTTT
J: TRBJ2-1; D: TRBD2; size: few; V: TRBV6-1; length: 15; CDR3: CASSPLAGGINEQFF; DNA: TGTGCCAGCAGTCCACTAGCGGGAGGAATCAATGAGCAGTTCTTC
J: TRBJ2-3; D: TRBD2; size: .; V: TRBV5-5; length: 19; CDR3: CASSGGTSGGAGGTDTQYF; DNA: TGTGCCAGCAGCGGGGGGACTAGCGGGGGGGCCGGGGGCACAGATACGCAGTATTTT
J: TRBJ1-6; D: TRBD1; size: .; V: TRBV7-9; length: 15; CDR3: CASSGQAARDSPLHF; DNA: TGTGCCAGCAGCGGACAGGCGGCTCGGGATTCACCCCTCCACTTT
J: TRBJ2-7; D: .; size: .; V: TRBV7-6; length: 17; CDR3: CASSLWDTGGSAGEQYF; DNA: TGTGCCAGCAGCTTATGGGACACCGGGGGCTCGGCCGGTGAGCAGTACTTC
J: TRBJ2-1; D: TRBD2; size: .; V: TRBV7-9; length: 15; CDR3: CALSGRLSSYNEQFF; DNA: TGTGCCCTGTCCGGGAGGCTCAGCTCCTACAATGAGCAGTTCTTC
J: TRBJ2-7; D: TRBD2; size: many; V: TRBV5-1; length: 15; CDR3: CASSLEPGGYYEQYF; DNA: TGCGCCAGCAGCTTGGAGCCGGGAGGTTACTACGAGCAGTACTTC
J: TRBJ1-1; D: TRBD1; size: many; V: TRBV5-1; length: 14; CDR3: CATTETGENTEAFF; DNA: TGCGCCACCACGGAGACAGGGGAGAACACTGAAGCTTTCTTT
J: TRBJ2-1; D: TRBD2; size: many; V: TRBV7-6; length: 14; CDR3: CASSSTSTSVEQFF; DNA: TGTGCCAGCAGCTCCACCTCTACTAGCGTCGAGCAGTTCTTC
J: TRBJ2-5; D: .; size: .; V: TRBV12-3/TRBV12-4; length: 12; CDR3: CASSPGGPTQYF; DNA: TGTGCCAGCAGTCCCGGTGGGCCGACCCAGTACTTC
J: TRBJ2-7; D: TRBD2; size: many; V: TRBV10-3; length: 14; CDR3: CAISESRGALEQYF; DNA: TGTGCCATCAGTGAGTCGCGGGGGGCGCTTGAGCAGTACTTC
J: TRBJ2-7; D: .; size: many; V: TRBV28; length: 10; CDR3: CASGWNEQYF; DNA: TGTGCCAGCGGATGGAACGAGCAGTACTTC
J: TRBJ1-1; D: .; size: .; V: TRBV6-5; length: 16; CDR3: CASSYSFDRTNTEAFF; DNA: TGTGCCAGCAGTTACTCGTTCGACAGAACGAACACTGAAGCTTTCTTT
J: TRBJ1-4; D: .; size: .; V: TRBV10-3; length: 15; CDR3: CAISESYATNEKLFF; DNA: TGTGCCATCAGTGAGTCGTATGCAACTAATGAAAAACTGTTTTTT
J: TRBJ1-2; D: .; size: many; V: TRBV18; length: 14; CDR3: CASSPQGMKYGYTF; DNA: TGTGCCAGCTCACCGCAGGGGATGAAGTATGGCTACACCTTC
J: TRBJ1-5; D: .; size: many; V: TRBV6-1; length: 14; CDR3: CASRMTETYQPQHF; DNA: TGTGCCAGCAGGATGACAGAAACTTATCAGCCCCAGCATTTT
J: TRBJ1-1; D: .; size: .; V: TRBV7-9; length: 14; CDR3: CASSFSESGRGAFF; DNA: TGTGCCAGCAGCTTTTCGGAGTCCGGGAGGGGAGCTTTCTTT
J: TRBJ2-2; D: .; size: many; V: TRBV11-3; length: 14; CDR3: CASSPRVDTGELFF; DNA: TGTGCCAGCAGCCCAAGGGTAGACACCGGGGAGCTGTTTTTT
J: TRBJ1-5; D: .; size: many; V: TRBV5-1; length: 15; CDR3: CASRRDVYSNQPQHF; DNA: TGCGCCAGCAGACGGGACGTTTATAGCAATCAGCCCCAGCATTTT
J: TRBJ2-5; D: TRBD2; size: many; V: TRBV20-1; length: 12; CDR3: CSALTSDGTQYF; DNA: TGCAGTGCTCTTACTAGCGACGGGACCCAGTACTTC
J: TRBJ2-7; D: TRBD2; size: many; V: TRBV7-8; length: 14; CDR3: CASSQREGVYEQYF; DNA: TGTGCCAGCAGCCAACGGGAGGGGGTCTACGAGCAGTACTTC